A single sample is the source of the 2 T cell receptor beta chains below, sequenced in a study of identical twins. MiXCR, applied by TCRdb to the 5' RACE reads, yields one record per CDR3 protein. The repertoire has 640,000 or so distinct CDR3 sequences, roughly 6.2% of them found once; the top ten carry around 1.7%. The specimen sequenced was naive T cells sorted from blood. These receptors all stem from a man between 18 and 35 years old in good health.

This clonotype turned up a few times. This chain connects TRBV3-1 to TRBJ1-2, with 8 bases fitting TRBD1. V trimming: 1 base; J trimming: 3 bases; junction bases outside the gene matches: 10. CDR1 is LGHDT, CDR2 YNNKEL, per germline (reference sequence). The CDR3 loop spans 17 amino acids. The CDR3 is CASSQVPAGGTHYGYTF. The CDR3 DNA reads as TGTGCCAGCAGCCAAGTACCGGCAGGGGGCACTCACTATGGCTACACCTTC. Variable domain in full (rest from reference TRBV3-1 and TRBJ1-2): DTAVSQTPKYLVTQMGNDKSIKCEQNLGHDTMYWYKQDSKKFLKIMFSYNNKELIINETVPNRFSPKSPDKAHLNLHINSLELGDSAVYFCASSQVPAGGTHYGYTFGSGTRLTVV.

This clonotype was detected ten times or more. The J gene is TRBJ2-7, the V gene TRBV7-9; D not resolved. V was pared by 4 bases and J by 3 bases, with 10 bases between. The CDR3 is made up of 13 amino acids. Germline CDR1 SEHNR, CDR2 FQNEAQ (reference sequence). Here the CDR3 reads CASSSKGNYEQYV. The CDR3 bases are TGTGCCAGCAGCTCCAAGGGCAACTACGAGCAGTACGTC.